The next 21 T cell receptor beta chains were all read from a single sample in a study of blood T cell repertoires in COVID-19. TCRdb's copy holds only in-frame clones and misses some; the assay was immunoSEQ multiplex PCR. Of hundreds of thousands of clones listed, 85% to 90% are singletons. Sequencing input: peripheral blood. These receptors were obtained from a man older than 75 with acute or convalescent COVID-19.

In this sample, this clone turned up once. The J gene is TRBJ2-5, the V gene TRBV7-3; D is possibly TRBD2 (6 bases). The V gene lost 5 bases and the J gene lost 5 bases, with 15 bases spanning the gap. Germline V gene lookup returns CDR1 SGHTA and CDR2 FQGTGA. The CDR3 is 14 residues long. DNA of the CDR3: TGTGCCAGCAGCCGAGCGGGCCCCAGGGAGACCCAGTACTTC. Its protein product is CASSRAGPRETQYF.

The chain combines TRBV5-1 with TRBJ1-4; 7 bases agree with TRBD1. Per the germline V gene, CDR1 is SGHRS and CDR2 is YFSETQ. The CDR3 is made up of 16 amino acids. V lost 4 bases to trimming and J lost 0 bases; unmatched junction nucleotides: 6. The CDR3: CASSPWTGTTNEKLFF. Here the CDR3 DNA reads TGCGCCAGCAGCCCTTGGACAGGCACAACTAATGAAAAACTGTTTTTT. The full variable domain, completed using reference TRBV5-1 and TRBJ1-4, is KAGVTQTPRYLIKTRGQQVTLSCSPISGHRSVSWYQQTPGQGLQFLFEYFSETQRNKGNFPGRFSGRQFSNSRSEMNVSTLELGDSALYLCASSPWTGTTNEKLFFGSGTQLSVL.

The chain carries TRBV6-1 and TRBJ2-3; no clear D gene. The CDR3 consists of 15 residues. Per germline, CDR1 MNHNS and CDR2 SASEGT. Trimming removed 3 bases at V and 0 bases at J, with 10 bases between. CDR3 nucleotide sequence: TGTGCCAGCAGTGATAGTACTCCTAGCACAGATACGCAGTATTTT. It specifies CASSDSTPSTDTQYF.

The rearrangement joins TRBV2 to TRBJ1-1; TRBD1 is a possible D gene (5 bases). The CDR3 loop spans 13 amino acids. The V end lost 8 bases, the J end lost 4 bases, and 14 bases lay between the germline ends. Germline CDR1 is SNHLY and CDR2 is FYNNEI. The CDR3 sequence is CASREQVSTEAFF. The CDR3, as DNA: TGTGCCAGCCGAGAACAGGTGAGCACTGAAGCTTTCTTT.

The CDR3 here is CASSLGTANYGYTF. DNA of the CDR3: TGTGCCAGCAGCCTCGGGACAGCTAACTATGGCTACACCTTC. The chain uses TRBV28 and TRBJ1-2, with 7 positions matching TRBD1. CDR3 length equals 14 residues. J was trimmed by 0 bases and V by 6 bases; bases with no gene match: 4. Per the germline V gene, CDR1 is MDHEN and CDR2 is SYDVKM.

The genes are TRBV11-3 and TRBJ2-3; 14 bases map to TRBD2. This CDR3 region has 17 residues. J was trimmed by 3 bases and V by 1 base; bases with no gene match: 3. In germline, CDR1 is SGHNT, CDR2 YENEEA. CDR3 amino acids: CASSLGLAGGPTDTQYF. The CDR3 nucleotides are TGTGCCAGCAGCTTAGGACTAGCGGGAGGGCCGACAGATACGCAGTATTTT.

The J gene is TRBJ1-3, the V gene TRBV9; 8 nucleotides agree with TRBD1. Germline CDR1 and CDR2: SGDLS and YYNGEE. There are 14 residues in the CDR3. With V trimmed by 2 bases and J by 7 bases, 5 bases remained unmatched. The CDR3 DNA sequence: TGTGCCAGCAGCGTCCGGACAGGGATGAACACCATATATTTT. This codes for CASSVRTGMNTIYF.

This clone was seen once. The chain has TRBV18 and TRBJ1-3; no reliable D call. Germline V lookup: CDR1 KGHSH, CDR2 LQKENI. The CDR3 consists of 16 residues. V gave up 6 bases and J gave up 0 bases, with 15 bases separating them. DNA of the CDR3: TGTGCCAGCTCCCCGGTTACCGTCTACTCTGGAAACACCATATATTTT. It yields the protein CASSPVTVYSGNTIYF.

V and J are TRBV19 and TRBJ1-4; D gene unclear. Germline V gene sequence: CDR1 LNHDA, CDR2 SQIVND (reference sequence). The V end was cut by 3 bases, the J end by 5 bases, with 4 bases between. The CDR3 contains 12 residues. CDR3 bases: TGTGCCAGTAGTATGACAAATGAAAAACTGTTTTTT. Translating it yields CASSMTNEKLFF.

This clone was picked up a small number of times. V gene TRBV19 combines with J gene TRBJ2-5; maybe TRBD2 (5 bases). The germline V gene encodes CDR1 LNHDA and CDR2 SQIVND (reference sequence). The CDR3 runs to 14 residues. Trimming took off 0 bases at V and 2 bases at J, with 7 bases between the two ends. The CDR3, as DNA: TGTGCCAGTAGTATAGACCGGGGTCAAGAGACCCAGTACTTC. Amino acid sequence: CASSIDRGQETQYF.

The chain couples TRBV18 to TRBJ2-6; 7 bases align to TRBD1. Looked up from germline, CDR1 is KGHSH and CDR2 is LQKENI. This CDR3 is built from 15 residues. V shed 4 bases and J 1 base; nucleotides not matched to a gene: 1. This chain's CDR3 is CASSLDRSGANVLTF. In nucleotides, the CDR3 is TGTGCCAGCTCACTGGACAGGTCTGGGGCCAACGTCCTGACTTTC. The whole variable domain, remainder taken from reference TRBV18 and TRBJ2-6, is NAGVMQNPRHLVRRRGQEARLRCSPMKGHSHVYWYRQLPEEGLKFMVYLQKENIIDESGMPKERFSAEFPKEGPSILRIQQVVRGDSAAYFCASSLDRSGANVLTFGAGSRLTVL.

The rearrangement uses TRBV10-3 and TRBJ2-7; 7 positions agree with TRBD1. Germline-derived CDR1 and CDR2 are ENHRY and SYGVKD. The CDR3 is 15 residues long. The V gene end was trimmed by 0 bases and the J gene end by 5 bases; junction bases not matched to a gene: 7. The DNA of the CDR3 is TGTGCCATCAGTGAGTCGAATCGGCAGGGGGACGAGCAGTACTTC. As protein: CAISESNRQGDEQYF.

The genes are TRBV2 and TRBJ2-1; D might be TRBD2 (5 bases). V shed 7 bases and J shed 3 bases, with 10 bases lying between them. Germline CDR1 and CDR2: SNHLY and FYNNEI. This CDR3 spans 13 amino acids. This CDR3 reads CASNLAFYNEQFF. DNA for the CDR3: TGTGCCAGCAATCTAGCCTTCTACAATGAGCAGTTCTTC.

The V and J genes are TRBV7-9 and TRBJ1-1, with D perhaps TRBD1 (5 bases). The V end was cut by 4 bases, the J end by 4 bases, with 10 bases between. The CDR3 totals 13 residues. Germline V gene sequence: CDR1 SEHNR, CDR2 FQNEAQ (reference sequence). The CDR3 DNA follows: TGTGCCAGCAGCTCCGGGGGGGGCACTGAAGCTTTCTTT. It encodes CASSSGGGTEAFF. The full variable domain, completed using reference TRBV7-9 and TRBJ1-1, is DTGVSQNPRHKITKRGQNVTFRCDPISEHNRLYWYRQTLGQGPEFLTYFQNEAQLEKSRLLSDRFSAERPKGSFSTLEIQRTEQGDSAMYLCASSSGGGTEAFFGQGTRLTVV.

This rearrangement joins TRBV6-2 or TRBV6-3 to TRBJ1-2; D unresolved. The length of the CDR3 is 14 residues. Germline V gene data show CDR1 as MNHEY and CDR2 as SVGEGT. V lost 0 bases to trimming and J lost 8 bases, with 13 bases between them. The CDR3 loop reads CASSYSNSFQGYTF. As DNA, the CDR3 is TGTGCCAGCAGTTACTCGAACAGCTTCCAAGGCTACACCTTC.

V and J are TRBV6-5 and TRBJ1-3; D unresolved. V was clipped by 5 bases and J by 1 base, with 9 bases between them. In germline, CDR1 is MNHEY, CDR2 SVGAGI. The CDR3 is made up of 14 amino acids. The CDR3 sequence: CASSTGFSGNTIYF. CDR3 DNA sequence: TGTGCCAGCAGTACGGGGTTTTCTGGAAACACCATATATTTT.

The rearrangement links TRBV19 to TRBJ2-7; 9 nucleotides match TRBD1. Per germline, CDR1 LNHDA and CDR2 SQIVND (reference sequence). V was clipped by 4 bases and J by 2 bases; unmatched bases: 9. CDR3 length: 16 amino acids. The CDR3 coding sequence is TGTGCCAGTAGTACTCCCGGACAGGGGAAAGCCTACGAGCAGTACTTC. As protein: CASSTPGQGKAYEQYF.

The chain joins TRBV7-2 to TRBJ1-2; D is uncertain. CDR1 SGHTA and CDR2 FQGNSA come from the germline V gene. The ends were cut back, 6 bases at V and 0 bases at J, with 14 bases in the middle. The CDR3 is 15 residues long. This chain's CDR3 is CASRQSGSSNYGYTF. CDR3 in DNA: TGTGCCAGCAGACAAAGCGGTAGTTCTAACTATGGCTACACCTTC.

This chain uses TRBV5-1 with TRBJ2-7; D possibly corresponds to TRBD1 (6 bases). Germline CDR1 and CDR2: SGHRS and YFSETQ. Trimming took 4 bases from V and 0 from J, leaving 14 bases between them. The CDR3 spans 15 residues. As DNA, the CDR3 is TGCGCCAGCAGCCCACAGGGTGAAAGCTCCTACGAGCAGTACTTC. It translates to CASSPQGESSYEQYF.

The chain is built from TRBV21-1 and TRBJ1-1; TRBD1, the D gene given by the table, was not confirmed from the DNA. TRBV21-1 is recorded as a pseudogene. CDR3 length: 16 amino acids. The DNA of the CDR3 is TGTGCCAGCAGTGGTGGACAGGGCCGAATGAACACTGAAGCTTTCTTT. Residues: CASSGGQGRMNTEAFF.

Only a few counts were recorded for this clone. V is TRBV19 and J is TRBJ2-7, with 9 bases fitting TRBD1. CDR3 length equals 13 residues. The trim removed 6 bases at V and 6 bases at J, leaving 6 bases unmatched. Germline V gene sequence: CDR1 LNHDA, CDR2 SQIVND (reference sequence). The CDR3 protein is CASRIQGAGEQYF. CDR3 coding DNA: TGTGCCAGTAGGATACAGGGGGCTGGCGAGCAGTACTTC.